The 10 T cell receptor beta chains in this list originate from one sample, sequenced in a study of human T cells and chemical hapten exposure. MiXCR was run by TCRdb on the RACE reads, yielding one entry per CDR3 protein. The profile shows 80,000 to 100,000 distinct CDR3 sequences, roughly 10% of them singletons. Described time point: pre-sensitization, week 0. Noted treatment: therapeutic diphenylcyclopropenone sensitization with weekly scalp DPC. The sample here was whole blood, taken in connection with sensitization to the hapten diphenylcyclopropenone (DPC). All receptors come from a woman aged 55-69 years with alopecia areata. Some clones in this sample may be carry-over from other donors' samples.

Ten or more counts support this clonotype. CDR3 loop: CASSPGASSYEQYF. CDR3 in DNA: TGTGCCAGCAGCCCAGGCGCGAGCTCCTACGAGCAGTACTTC. This sequence joins TRBV9 and TRBJ2-7; D gene unclear. The V end lost 4 bases, the J end lost 0 bases, and 11 bases lay between the germline ends. CDR3 length: 14 amino acids. Germline V gives CDR1 SGDLS, CDR2 YYNGEE.

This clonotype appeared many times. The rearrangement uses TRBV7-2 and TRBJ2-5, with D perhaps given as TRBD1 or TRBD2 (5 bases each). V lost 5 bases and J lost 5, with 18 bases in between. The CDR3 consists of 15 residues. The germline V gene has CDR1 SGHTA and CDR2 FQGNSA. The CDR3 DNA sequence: TGTGCCAGCAGCGCGCCCTGGGGACGACAGGAGACCCAGTACTTC. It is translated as CASSAPWGRQETQYF.

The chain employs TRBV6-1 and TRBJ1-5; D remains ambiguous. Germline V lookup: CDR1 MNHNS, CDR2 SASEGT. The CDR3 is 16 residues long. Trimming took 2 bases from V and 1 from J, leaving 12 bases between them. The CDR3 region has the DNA TGTGCCAGCAGTGAAATGGAGGCTTTCAGCAATCAGCCCCAGCATTTT. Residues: CASSEMEAFSNQPQHF.

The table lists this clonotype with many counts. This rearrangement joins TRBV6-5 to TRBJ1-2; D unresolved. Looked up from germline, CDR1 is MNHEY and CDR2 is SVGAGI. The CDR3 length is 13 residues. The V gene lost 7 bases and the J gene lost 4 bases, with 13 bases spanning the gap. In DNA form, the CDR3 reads TGTGCCAGCACCCTAAGTTGGGGCTATGGCTACACCTTC. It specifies CASTLSWGYGYTF.

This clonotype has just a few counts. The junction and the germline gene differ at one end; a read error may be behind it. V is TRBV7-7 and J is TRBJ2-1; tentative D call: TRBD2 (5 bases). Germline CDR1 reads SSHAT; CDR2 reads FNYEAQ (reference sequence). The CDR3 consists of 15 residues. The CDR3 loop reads CASSLSPGLGYEQFF. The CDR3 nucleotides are TGTGCTAGCAGCTTATCCCCGGGGTTAGGTTATGAGCAGTTCTTC.

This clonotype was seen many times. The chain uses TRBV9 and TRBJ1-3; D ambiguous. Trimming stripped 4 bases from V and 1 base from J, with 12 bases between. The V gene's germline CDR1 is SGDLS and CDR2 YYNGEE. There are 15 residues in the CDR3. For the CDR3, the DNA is TGTGCCAGCAGCCCAAAGACGGATTCTGGAAACACCATATATTTT. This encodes CASSPKTDSGNTIYF.

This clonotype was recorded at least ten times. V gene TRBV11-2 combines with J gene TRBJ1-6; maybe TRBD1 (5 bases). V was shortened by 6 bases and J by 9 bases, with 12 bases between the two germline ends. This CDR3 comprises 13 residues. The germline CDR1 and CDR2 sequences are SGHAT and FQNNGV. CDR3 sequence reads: CASSPAGFSPLHF. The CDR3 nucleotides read TGTGCCAGCAGTCCGGCAGGGTTTTCACCCCTCCACTTT. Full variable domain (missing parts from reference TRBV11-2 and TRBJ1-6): EAGVAQSPRYKIIEKRQSVAFWCNPISGHATLYWYQQILGQGPKLLIQFQNNGVVDDSQLPKDRFSAERLKGVDSTLKIQPAKLEDSAVYLCASSPAGFSPLHFGNGTRLTVT.

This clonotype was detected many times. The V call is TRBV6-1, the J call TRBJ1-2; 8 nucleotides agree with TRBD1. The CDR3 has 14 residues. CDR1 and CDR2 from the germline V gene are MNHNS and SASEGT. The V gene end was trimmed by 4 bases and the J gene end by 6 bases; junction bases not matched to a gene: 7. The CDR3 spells CASSGGTGVDGYTF. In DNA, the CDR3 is TGTGCCAGCAGTGGGGGGACAGGCGTCGATGGCTACACCTTC.

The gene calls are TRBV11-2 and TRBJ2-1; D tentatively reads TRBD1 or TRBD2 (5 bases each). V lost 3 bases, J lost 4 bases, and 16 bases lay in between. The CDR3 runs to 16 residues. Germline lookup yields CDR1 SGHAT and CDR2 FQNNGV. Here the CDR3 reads CASSFRGAGTYNEQFF. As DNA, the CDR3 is TGTGCCAGCAGCTTTAGAGGGGCTGGAACGTACAATGAGCAGTTCTTC. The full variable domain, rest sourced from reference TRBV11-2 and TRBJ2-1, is EAGVAQSPRYKIIEKRQSVAFWCNPISGHATLYWYQQILGQGPKLLIQFQNNGVVDDSQLPKDRFSAERLKGVDSTLKIQPAKLEDSAVYLCASSFRGAGTYNEQFFGPGTRLTVL.

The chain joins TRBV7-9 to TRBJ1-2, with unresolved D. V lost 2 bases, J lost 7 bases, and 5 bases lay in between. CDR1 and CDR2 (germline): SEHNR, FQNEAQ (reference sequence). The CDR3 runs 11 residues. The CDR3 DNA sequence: TGTGCCAGCAGCTTAAAAAGTGGCTACACCTTC. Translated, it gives CASSLKSGYTF.